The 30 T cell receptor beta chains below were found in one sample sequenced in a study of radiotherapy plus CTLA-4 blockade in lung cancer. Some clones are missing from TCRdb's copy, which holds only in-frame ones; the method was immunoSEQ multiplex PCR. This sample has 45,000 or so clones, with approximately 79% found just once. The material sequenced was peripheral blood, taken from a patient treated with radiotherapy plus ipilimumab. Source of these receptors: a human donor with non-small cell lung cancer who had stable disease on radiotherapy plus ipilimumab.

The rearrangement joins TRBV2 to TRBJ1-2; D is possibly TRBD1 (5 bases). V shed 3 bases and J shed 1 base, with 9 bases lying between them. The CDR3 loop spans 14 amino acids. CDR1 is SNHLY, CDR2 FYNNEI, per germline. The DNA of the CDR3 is TGTGCCAGCAGTGACAGGGCCAGTAACTATGGCTACACCTTC. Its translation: CASSDRASNYGYTF.

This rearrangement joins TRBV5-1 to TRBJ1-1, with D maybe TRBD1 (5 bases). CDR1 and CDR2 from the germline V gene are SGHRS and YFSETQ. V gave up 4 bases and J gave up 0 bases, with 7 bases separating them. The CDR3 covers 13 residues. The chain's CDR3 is CASSVGLNTEAFF. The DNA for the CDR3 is TGCGCCAGCAGCGTGGGGCTGAACACTGAAGCTTTCTTT. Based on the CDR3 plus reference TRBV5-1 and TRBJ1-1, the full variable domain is KAGVTQTPRYLIKTRGQQVTLSCSPISGHRSVSWYQQTPGQGLQFLFEYFSETQRNKGNFPGRFSGRQFSNSRSEMNVSTLELGDSALYLCASSVGLNTEAFFGQGTRLTVV.

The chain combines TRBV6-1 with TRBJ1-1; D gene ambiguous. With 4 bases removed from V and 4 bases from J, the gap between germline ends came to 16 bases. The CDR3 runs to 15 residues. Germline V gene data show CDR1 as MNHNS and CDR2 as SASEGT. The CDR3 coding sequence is TGTGCCAGCAGTGGTGGAGGAGGGAGGTCCACTGAAGCTTTCTTT. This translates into CASSGGGGRSTEAFF.

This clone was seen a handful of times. The CDR3 DNA sequence: TGCGCCAGTAGAACAGGGGCCCCTAACAATGAGCAGTTCTTC. Encoded protein: CASRTGAPNNEQFF. The chain links TRBV5-1 to TRBJ2-1; 7 positions agree with TRBD1. The V and J ends lost 8 bases and 5 bases, in that order; junction bases with no gene match: 10. The CDR3 has 14 amino acids. Germline V CDR1 and CDR2: SGHRS, YFSETQ.

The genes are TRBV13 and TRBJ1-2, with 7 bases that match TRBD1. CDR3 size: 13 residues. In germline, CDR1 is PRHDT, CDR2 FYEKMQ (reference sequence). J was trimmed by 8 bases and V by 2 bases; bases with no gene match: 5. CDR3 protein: CASSLRTGGGYTF. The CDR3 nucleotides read TGTGCCAGCAGCTTAAGGACAGGTGGGGGCTACACCTTC.

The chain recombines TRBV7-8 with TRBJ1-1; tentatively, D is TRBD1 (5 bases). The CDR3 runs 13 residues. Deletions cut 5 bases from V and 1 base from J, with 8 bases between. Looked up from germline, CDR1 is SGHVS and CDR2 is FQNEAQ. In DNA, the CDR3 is TGTGCCAGCAGCGCTAGGGGGAACACTGAAGCTTTCTTT. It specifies CASSARGNTEAFF. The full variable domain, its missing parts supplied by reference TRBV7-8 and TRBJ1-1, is GAGVSQSPRYKVAKRGQDVALRCDPISGHVSLFWYQQALGQGPEFLTYFQNEAQLDKSGLPSDRFFAERPEGSVSTLKIQRTQQEDSAVYLCASSARGNTEAFFGQGTRLTVV.

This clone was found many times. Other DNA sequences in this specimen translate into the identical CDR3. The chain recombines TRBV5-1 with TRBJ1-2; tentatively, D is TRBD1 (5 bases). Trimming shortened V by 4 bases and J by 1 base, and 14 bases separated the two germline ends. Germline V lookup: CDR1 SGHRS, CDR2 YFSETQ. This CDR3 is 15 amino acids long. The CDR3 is CASSVGVGGNYGYTF. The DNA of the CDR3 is TGCGCCAGCAGCGTGGGGGTTGGGGGTAACTATGGCTACACCTTC.

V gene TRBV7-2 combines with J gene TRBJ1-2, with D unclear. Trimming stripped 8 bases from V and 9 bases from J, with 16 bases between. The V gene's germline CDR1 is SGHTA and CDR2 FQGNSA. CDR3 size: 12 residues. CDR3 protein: CASATSGSRYTF. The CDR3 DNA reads TGTGCCAGCGCCACTAGCGGTTCTCGCTACACCTTC.

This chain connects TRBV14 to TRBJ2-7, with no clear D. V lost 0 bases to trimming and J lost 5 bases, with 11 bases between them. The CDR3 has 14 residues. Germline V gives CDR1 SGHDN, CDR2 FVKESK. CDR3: CASSQDLLGNEQYF. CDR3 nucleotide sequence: TGTGCCAGCAGCCAAGATCTTCTAGGGAACGAGCAGTACTTC.

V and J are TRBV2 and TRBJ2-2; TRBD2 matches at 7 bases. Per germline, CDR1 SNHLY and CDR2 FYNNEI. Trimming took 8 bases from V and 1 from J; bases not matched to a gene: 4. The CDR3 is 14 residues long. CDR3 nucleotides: TGTGCCAGCCTTGCGGGGGAGAACACCGGGGAGCTGTTTTTT. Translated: CASLAGENTGELFF. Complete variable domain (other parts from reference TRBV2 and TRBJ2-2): EPEVTQTPSHQVTQMGQEVILRCVPISNHLYFYWYRQILGQKVEFLVSFYNNEISEKSEIFDDQFSVERPDGSNFTLKIRSTKLEDSAMYFCASLAGENTGELFFGEGSRLTVL.

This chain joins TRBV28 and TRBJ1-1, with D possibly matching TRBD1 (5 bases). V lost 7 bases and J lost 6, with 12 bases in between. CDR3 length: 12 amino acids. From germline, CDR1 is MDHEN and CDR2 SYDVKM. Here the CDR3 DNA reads TGTGCCAGCATGCGGGGGAGGGCTGAAGCTTTCTTT. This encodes CASMRGRAEAFF.

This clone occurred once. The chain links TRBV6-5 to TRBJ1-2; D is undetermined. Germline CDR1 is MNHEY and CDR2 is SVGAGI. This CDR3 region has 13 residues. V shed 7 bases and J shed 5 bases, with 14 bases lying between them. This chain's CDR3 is CASTPGSEYGYTF. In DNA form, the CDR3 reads TGTGCCAGCACCCCGGGTTCGGAATATGGCTACACCTTC.

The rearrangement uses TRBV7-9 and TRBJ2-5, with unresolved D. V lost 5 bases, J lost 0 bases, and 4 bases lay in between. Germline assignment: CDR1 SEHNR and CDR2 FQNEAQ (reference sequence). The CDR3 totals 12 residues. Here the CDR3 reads CASSRDQETQYF. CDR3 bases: TGTGCCAGCAGCCGTGACCAAGAGACCCAGTACTTC. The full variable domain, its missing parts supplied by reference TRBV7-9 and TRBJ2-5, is DTGVSQNPRHKITKRGQNVTFRCDPISEHNRLYWYRQTLGQGPEFLTYFQNEAQLEKSRLLSDRFSAERPKGSFSTLEIQRTEQGDSAMYLCASSRDQETQYFGPGTRLLVL.

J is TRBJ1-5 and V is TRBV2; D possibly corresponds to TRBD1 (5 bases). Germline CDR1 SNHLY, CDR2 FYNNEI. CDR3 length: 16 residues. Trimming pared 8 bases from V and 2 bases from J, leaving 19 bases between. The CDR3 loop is CASRSRVRDGNQPQHF. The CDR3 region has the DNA TGTGCCAGCCGGAGCAGGGTCAGGGACGGCAATCAGCCCCAGCATTTT.

The CDR3 sequence is CASSLSGLNTGELFF. The DNA of the CDR3 is TGTGCCAGCAGCCTGTCTGGGCTGAACACCGGGGAGCTGTTTTTT. This chain uses TRBV5-8 with TRBJ2-2; D is unclear. This CDR3 comprises 15 residues. The germline gives CDR1 SGHTS, CDR2 YDEGEE. V gave up 4 bases and J gave up 1 base, with 11 bases separating them. Full variable domain (remainder filled in from reference TRBV5-8 and TRBJ2-2): EAGVTQSPTHLIKTRGQQATLRCSPISGHTSVYWYQQALGLGLQFLLWYDEGEERNRGNFPPRFSGRQFPNYSSELNVNALELEDSALYLCASSLSGLNTGELFFGEGSRLTVL.

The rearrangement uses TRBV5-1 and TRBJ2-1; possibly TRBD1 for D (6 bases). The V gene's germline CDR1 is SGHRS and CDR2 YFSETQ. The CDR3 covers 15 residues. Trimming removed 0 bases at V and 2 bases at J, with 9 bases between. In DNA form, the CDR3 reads TGCGCCAGCAGCTTGGTACAGGGCCCCTACAATGAGCAGTTCTTC. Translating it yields CASSLVQGPYNEQFF.

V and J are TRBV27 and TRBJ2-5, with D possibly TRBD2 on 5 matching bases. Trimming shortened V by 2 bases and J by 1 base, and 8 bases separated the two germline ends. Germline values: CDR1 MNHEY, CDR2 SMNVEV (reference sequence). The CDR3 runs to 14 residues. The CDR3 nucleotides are TGTGCCAGCAGTTTAGGAGGAAGCCAAGAGACCCAGTACTTC. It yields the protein CASSLGGSQETQYF.

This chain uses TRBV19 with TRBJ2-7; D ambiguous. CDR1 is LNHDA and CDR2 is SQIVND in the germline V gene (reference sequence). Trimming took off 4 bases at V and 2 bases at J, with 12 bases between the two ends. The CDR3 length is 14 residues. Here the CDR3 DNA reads TGTGCCAGTAGTACCTCGGGTAAGACCTACGAGCAGTACTTC. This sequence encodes CASSTSGKTYEQYF.

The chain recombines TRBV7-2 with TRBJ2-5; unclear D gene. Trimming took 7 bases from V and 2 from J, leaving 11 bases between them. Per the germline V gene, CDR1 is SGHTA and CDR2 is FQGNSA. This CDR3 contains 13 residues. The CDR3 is CASTSFTQETQYF. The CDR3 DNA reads TGTGCCAGCACCTCCTTTACTCAAGAGACCCAGTACTTC.

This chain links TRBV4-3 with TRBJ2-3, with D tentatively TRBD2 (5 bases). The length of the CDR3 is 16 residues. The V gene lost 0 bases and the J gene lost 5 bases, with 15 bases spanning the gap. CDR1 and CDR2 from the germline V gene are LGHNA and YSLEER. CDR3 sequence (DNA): TGCGCCAGCAGCCAAGAGGGAAATTTAGGAGGAGATACGCAGTATTTT. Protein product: CASSQEGNLGGDTQYF.

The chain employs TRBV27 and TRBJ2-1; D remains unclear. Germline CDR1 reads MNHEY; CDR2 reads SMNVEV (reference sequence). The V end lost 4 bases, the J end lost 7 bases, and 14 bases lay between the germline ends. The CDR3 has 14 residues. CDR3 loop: CASSYLPVVNEQFF. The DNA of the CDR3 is TGTGCCAGCAGTTACCTCCCGGTCGTAAATGAGCAGTTCTTC.

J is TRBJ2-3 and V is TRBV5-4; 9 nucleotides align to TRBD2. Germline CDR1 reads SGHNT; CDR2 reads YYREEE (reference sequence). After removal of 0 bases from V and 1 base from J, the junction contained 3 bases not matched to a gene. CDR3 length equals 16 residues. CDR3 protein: CASSLEPSGGTDTQYF. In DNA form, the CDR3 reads TGTGCCAGCAGCTTGGAGCCTAGCGGGGGCACAGATACGCAGTATTTT. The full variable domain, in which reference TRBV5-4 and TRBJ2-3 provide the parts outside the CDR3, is ETGVTQSPTHLIKTRGQQVTLRCSSQSGHNTVSWYQQALGQGPQFIFQYYREEENGRGNFPPRFSGLQFPNYSSELNVNALELDDSALYLCASSLEPSGGTDTQYFGPGTRLTVL.

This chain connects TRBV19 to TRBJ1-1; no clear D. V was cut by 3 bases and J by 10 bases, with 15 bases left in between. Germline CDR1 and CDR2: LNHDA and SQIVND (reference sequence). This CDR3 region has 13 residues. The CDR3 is CASSIEVPYGAFF. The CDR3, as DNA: TGTGCCAGTAGTATTGAAGTACCCTATGGAGCTTTCTTT.

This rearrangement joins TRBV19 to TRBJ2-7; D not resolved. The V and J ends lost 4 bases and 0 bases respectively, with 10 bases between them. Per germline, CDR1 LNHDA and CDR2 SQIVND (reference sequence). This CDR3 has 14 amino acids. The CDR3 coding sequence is TGTGCCAGTAGTACCACCCGATTCTCCTACGAGCAGTACTTC. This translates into CASSTTRFSYEQYF.

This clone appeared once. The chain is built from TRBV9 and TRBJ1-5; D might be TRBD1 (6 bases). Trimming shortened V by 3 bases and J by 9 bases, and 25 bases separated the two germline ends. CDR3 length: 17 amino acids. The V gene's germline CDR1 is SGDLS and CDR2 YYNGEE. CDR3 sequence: CASSADPGGAVNGPQHF. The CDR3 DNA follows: TGTGCCAGCAGCGCCGACCCCGGGGGCGCGGTTAATGGGCCCCAGCATTTT.

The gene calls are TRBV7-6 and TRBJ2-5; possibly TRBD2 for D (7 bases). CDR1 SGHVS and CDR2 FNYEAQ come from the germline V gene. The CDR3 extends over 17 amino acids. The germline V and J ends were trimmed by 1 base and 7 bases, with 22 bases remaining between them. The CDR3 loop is CASSLEPRGGQKGTQYF. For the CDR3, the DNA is TGTGCCAGCAGCTTAGAGCCCCGCGGGGGACAAAAGGGGACCCAGTACTTC.

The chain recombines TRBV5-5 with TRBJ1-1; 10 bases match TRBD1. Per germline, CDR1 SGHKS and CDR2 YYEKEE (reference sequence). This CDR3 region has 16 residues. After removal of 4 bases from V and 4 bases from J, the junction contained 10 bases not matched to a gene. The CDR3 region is CASSERDRGSGTEAFF. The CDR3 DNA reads TGTGCCAGCAGCGAGAGGGACAGGGGATCGGGCACTGAAGCTTTCTTT.

The CDR3 nucleotides read TGTGCCAGCAGCCCCGGACAGGGGATCGGCTACACCTTC. It codes for CASSPGQGIGYTF. V and J are TRBV7-9 and TRBJ1-2, with 9 bases aligning to TRBD1. The CDR3 spans 13 residues. Germline CDR1 and CDR2: SEHNR and FQNEAQ (reference sequence). V shed 5 bases, J shed 8 bases, and the junction held 6 bases outside the gene matches.

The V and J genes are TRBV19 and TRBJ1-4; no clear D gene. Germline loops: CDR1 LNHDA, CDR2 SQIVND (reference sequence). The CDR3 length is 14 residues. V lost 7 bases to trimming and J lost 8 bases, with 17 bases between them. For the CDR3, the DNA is TGTGCCAGTAATCTGGCTGGGTTGGGGGAAAAACTGTTTTTT. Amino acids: CASNLAGLGEKLFF. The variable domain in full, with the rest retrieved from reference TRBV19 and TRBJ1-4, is DGGITQSPKYLFRKEGQNVTLSCEQNLNHDAMYWYRQDPGQGLRLIYYSQIVNDFQKGDIAEGYSVSREKKESFPLTVTSAQKNPTAFYLCASNLAGLGEKLFFGSGTQLSVL.

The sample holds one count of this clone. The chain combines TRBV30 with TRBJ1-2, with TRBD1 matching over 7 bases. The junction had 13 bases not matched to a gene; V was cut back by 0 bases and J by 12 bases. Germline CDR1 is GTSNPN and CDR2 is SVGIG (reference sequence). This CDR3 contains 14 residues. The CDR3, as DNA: TGTGCCTGGAGTGTAAGTCGAGAGACAGGGAAGAACACCTTC. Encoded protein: CAWSVSRETGKNTF.